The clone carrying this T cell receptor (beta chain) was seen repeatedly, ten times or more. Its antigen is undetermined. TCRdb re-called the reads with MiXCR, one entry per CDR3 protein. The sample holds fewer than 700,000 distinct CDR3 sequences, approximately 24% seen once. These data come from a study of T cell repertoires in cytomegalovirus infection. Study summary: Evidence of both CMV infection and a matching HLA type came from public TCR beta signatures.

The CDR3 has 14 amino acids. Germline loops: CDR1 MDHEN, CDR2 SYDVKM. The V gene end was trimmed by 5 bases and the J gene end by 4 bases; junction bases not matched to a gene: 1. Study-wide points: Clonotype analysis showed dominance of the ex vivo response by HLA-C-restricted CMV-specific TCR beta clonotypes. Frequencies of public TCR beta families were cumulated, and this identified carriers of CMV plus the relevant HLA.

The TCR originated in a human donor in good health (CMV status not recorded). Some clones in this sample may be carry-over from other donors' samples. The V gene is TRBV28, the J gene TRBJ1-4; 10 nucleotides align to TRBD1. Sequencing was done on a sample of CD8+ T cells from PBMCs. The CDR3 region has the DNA TGTGCCAGCAGTGGGACAGGGGATAATGAAAAACTGTTTTTT. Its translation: CASSGTGDNEKLFF.